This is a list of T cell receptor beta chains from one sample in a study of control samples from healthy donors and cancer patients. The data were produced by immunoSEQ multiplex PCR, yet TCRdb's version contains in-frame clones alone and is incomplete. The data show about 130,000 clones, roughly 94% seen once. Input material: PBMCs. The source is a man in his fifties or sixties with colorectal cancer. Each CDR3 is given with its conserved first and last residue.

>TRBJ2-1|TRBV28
CASRGGINEQFF
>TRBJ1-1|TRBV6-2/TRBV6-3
CASSYRGRGTEAFF
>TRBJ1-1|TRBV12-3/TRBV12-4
CASSFRGGAFF
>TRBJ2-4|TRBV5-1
CASSPRGLAGNIQYF
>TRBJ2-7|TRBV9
CASSVGGTKNYEQYF
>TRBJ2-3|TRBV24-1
CATSDLRAGSTDTQYF
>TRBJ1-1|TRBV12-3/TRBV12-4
CASSLVDTEAFF
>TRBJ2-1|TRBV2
CASSEALFRDPLTQFF
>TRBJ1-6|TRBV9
CASSAGRGGSPLHF
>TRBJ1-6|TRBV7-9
CASSPPRYQGFNSPLHF
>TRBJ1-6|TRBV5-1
CASRDQGGWNNSPLHF
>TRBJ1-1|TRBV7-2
CASSYRGNTEAFF
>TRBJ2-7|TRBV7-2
CASSLEGLAVHEQYF
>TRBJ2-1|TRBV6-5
CASNQGLARYNEQFF
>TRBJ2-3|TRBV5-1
CASSLVRGSADTQYF
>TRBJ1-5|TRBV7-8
CASSHRTENQPQHF
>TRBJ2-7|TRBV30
CAWSVRGQIQYF
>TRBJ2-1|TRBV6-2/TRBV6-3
CASSYPRGLSYNEQFF
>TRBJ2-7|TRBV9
CASQPANSYEQYF
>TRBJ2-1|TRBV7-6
CASSFLAGGESSYNEQFF
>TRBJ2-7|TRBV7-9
CAWGASVEQYF
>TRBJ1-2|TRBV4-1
CASSQDPDLNYGYTF
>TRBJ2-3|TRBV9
CASSFRTVSTDTQYF
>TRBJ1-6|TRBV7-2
CASSSGQGLGSPLHF
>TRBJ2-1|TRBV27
CASSILSGGAIHNEQFF
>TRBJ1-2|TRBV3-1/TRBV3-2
CASSQGLVPYTF
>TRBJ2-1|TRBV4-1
CASSLEGGALRGEQFF
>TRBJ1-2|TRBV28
CASSLNYGYTF
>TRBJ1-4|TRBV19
CASRYVIGSNEKLFF
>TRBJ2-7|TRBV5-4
CASRSGTHLYEQYF
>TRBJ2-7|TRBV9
CASSVGGEIHEQYF
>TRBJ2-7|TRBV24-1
CATSGGTGDEQYF
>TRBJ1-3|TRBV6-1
CASSEGHSGNTIYF
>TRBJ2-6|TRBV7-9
CASSRTRGGTGANVLTF
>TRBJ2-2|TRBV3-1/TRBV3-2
CASSQNTLGTGELFF
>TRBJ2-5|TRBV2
CASSEYFSGKRGGLETQYF
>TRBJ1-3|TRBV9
CASSVGVGLSGNTIYF
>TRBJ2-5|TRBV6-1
CASSETRGLVYF
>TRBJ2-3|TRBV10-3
CATWWESADTQYF
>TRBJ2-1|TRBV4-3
CASSPSGGVYNEQFF